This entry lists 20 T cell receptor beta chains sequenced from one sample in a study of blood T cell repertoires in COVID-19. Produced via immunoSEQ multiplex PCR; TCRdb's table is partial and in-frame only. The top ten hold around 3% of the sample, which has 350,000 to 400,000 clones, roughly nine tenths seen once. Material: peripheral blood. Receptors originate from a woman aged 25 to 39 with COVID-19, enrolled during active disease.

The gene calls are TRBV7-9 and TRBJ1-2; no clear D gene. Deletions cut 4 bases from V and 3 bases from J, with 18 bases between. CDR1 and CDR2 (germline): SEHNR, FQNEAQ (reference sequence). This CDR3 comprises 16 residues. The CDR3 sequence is CASSSAASGFDYGYTF. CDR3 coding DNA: TGTGCCAGCAGCTCCGCCGCGAGCGGGTTCGACTATGGCTACACCTTC.

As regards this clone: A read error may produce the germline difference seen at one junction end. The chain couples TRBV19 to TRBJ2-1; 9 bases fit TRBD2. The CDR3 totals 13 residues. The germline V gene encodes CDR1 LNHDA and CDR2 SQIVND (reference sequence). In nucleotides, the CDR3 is TGTGCCAGTAGAATAGCGGGAGTCAATGAGCAGTTCTTC. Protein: CASRIAGVNEQFF.

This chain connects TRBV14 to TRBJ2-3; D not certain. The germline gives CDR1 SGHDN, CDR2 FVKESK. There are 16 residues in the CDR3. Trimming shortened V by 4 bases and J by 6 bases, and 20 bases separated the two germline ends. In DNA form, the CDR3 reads TGTGCCAGCAGCCCCCAGTTTTTAGAGGAGTTGGATACGCAGTATTTT. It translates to CASSPQFLEELDTQYF.

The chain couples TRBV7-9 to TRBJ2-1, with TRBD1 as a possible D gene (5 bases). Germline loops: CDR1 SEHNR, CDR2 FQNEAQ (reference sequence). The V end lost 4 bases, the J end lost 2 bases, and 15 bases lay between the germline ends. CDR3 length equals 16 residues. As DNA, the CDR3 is TGTGCCAGCAGCTCACCGCGGACACCCGCCTACAATGAGCAGTTCTTC. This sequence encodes CASSSPRTPAYNEQFF.

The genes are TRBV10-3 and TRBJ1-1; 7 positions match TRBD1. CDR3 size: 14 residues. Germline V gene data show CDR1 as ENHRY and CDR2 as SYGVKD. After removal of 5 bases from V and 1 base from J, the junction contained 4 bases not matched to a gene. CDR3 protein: CAISLDRTNTEAFF. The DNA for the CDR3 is TGTGCCATCAGTTTGGACAGGACGAACACTGAAGCTTTCTTT.

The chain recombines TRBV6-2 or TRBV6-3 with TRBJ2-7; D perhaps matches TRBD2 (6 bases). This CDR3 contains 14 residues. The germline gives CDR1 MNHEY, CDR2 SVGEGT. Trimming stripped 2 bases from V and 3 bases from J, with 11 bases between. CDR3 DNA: TGTGCCAGCAGTTACAGGGAGGATTTCTACGAGCAGTACGTC. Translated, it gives CASSYREDFYEQYV.

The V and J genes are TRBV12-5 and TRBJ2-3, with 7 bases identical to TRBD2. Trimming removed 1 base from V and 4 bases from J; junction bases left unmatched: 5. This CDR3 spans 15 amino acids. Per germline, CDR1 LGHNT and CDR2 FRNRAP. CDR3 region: CASGLALLAPDTQYF. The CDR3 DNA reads TGTGCTAGTGGTTTGGCCCTACTAGCGCCAGATACGCAGTATTTT.

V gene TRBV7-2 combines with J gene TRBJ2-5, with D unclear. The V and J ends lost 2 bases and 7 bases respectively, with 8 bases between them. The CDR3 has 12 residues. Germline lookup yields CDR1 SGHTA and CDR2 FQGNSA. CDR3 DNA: TGTGCCAGCAGCTTAAACACAGTGACCCAGTACTTC. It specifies CASSLNTVTQYF.

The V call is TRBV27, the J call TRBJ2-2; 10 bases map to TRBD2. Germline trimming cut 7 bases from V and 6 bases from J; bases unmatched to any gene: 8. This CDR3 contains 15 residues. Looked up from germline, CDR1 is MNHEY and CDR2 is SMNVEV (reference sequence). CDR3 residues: CASKLGLARAGELFF. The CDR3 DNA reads TGTGCCAGCAAATTGGGACTAGCGAGGGCCGGGGAGCTGTTTTTT.

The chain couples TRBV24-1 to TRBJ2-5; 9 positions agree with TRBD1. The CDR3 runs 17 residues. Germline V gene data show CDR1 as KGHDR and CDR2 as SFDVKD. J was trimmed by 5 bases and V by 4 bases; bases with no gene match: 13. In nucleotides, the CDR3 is TGTGCCACCAGTGACCGAAACCGGGACAGGGATCGGGAGACCCAGTACTTC. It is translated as CATSDRNRDRDRETQYF.

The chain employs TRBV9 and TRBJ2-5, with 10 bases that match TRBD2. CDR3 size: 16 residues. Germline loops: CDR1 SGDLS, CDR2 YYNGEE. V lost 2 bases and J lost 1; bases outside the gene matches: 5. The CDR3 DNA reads TGTGCCAGCAGCGTTGGTACTAGCGGGGTCCAAGAGACCCAGTACTTC. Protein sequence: CASSVGTSGVQETQYF.

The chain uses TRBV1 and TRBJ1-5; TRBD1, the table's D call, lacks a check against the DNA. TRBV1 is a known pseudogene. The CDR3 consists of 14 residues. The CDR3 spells CTSAHRDRDQPQHF. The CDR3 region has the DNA TGCACCAGCGCTCACAGGGACAGGGATCAGCCCCAGCATTTT.

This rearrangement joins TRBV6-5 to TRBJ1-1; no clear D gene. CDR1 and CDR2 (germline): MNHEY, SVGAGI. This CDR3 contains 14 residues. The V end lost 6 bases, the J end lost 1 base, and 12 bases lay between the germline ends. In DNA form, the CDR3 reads TGTGCCAGCAGCCGCGGAAGACGGAACACTGAAGCTTTCTTT. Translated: CASSRGRRNTEAFF.

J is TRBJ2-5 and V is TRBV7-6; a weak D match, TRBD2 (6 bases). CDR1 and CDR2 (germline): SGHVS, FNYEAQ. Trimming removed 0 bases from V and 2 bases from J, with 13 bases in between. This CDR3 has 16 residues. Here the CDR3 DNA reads TGTGCCAGCAGCTTAGCCTTGCCGGGAGCTCAAGAGACCCAGTACTTC. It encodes CASSLALPGAQETQYF.

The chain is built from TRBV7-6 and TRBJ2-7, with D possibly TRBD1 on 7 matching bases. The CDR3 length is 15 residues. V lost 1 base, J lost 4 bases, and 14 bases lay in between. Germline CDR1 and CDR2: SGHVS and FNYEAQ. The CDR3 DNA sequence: TGTGCCAGCAGCTTAGGAGGGGGCGCGGGATACGAGCAGTACTTC. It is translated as CASSLGGGAGYEQYF.

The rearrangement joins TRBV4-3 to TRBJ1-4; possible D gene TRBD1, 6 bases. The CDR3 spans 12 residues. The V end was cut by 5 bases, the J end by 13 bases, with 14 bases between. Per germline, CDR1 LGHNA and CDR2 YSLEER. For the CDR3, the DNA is TGCGCCAGCAGCAACCAACAGGGAGTACTGTTTTTT. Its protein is CASSNQQGVLFF.

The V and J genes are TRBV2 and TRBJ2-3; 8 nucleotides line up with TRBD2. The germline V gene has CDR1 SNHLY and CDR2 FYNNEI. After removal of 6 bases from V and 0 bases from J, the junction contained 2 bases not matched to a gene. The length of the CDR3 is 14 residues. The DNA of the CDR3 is TGTGCCAGCAGAGGACTAGCTAGCACAGATACGCAGTATTTT. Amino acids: CASRGLASTDTQYF.

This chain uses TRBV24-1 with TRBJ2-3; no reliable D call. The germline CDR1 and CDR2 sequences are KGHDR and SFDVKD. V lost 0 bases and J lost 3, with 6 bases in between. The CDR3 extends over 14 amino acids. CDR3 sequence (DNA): TGTGCCACCAGTGATTTGCGGTTTACAGATACGCAGTATTTT. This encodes CATSDLRFTDTQYF.

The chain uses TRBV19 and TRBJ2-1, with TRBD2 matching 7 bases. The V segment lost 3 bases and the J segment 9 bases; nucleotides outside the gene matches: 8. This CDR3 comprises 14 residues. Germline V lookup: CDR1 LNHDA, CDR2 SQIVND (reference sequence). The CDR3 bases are TGTGCCAGTAGTATGTGGCGGGAGTCGGGTGAGCAGTTCTTC. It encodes CASSMWRESGEQFF.

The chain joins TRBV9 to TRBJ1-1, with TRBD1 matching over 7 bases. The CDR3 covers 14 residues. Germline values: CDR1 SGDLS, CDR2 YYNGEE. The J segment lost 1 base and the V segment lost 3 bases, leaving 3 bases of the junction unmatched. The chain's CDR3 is CASSATGSNTEAFF. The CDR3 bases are TGTGCCAGCAGCGCGACAGGGTCGAACACTGAAGCTTTCTTT.